By its share, the clone carrying this T cell receptor (delta chain) is medium-sized. Antigen unknown. This specimen comes from a study of delta chains in infants with herpesvirus infections. On the study more broadly: A Ugandan infant cohort was followed from birth for primary CMV. The search targeted a public fetal Vdelta1/Vgamma8 clonotype after postnatal CMV infection.

CDR3 length: 13 amino acids. V was pared by 8 bases and J by 1 base, with 11 bases between. Germline CDR1 reads TSWWSYY; CDR2 reads QGS. Study findings and constraints: Public-clonotype frequency seemingly fell with older age at infection. Uninfected infants and those infected after 120 days lacked the public clonotype.

Reverse transcription of PBMC RNA used primers specific for the gamma and delta chains. TCRdb re-called the RT-PCR reads with CATT. The table includes roughly 3,100 delta-chain clones, 32% detected once. The specimen was peripheral blood, collected at time point 3 of longitudinal follow-up. The chain uses TRDV1 and TRDJ1; D not certain. The TCR was taken from a human donor who was a Ugandan infant, either HIV-exposed or HIV-unexposed (not recorded which). CDR3 nucleotide sequence: TGTGCTCTTAAAGTCTGCATCACCGATAAACTCATCTTT. It encodes CALKVCITDKLIF.